Each of the 21 T cell receptor beta chains below was sequenced from the same sample in a study of T-cell memory formation after mild COVID-19 (dated by TCRdb to about 2021). The library was built by means of 5' RACE. TCRdb names Illumina NovaSeq 6000 as the instrument used. TCRdb reprocessing: public reads trimmed at Q25 with fastp, clones called with MiXCR, in-frame beta chains kept. Entries that share a CDR3 protein sequence are merged under the most common genes and DNA. The sample table records 30,000 to 35,000 distinct CDR3 sequences; roughly 20% of these occur just once. The ten top clones hold about 1.5% of the sample. Source material: PBMCs or a T cell subset sorted from them (not recorded which). The receptors originated from an adult who had mild COVID-19 (a few samples of this study predate the infection). The sample titles of this study are shuffled in the database, so cell type and time point are left out.

At least ten counts were recorded for this clonotype. This chain joins TRBV12-3 or TRBV12-4 and TRBJ2-7; D possibly corresponds to TRBD1 (5 bases). Trimming pared 3 bases from V and 2 bases from J, leaving 11 bases between. The CDR3 is 14 residues long. CDR3 amino acids: CASSFSGITYEQYF. DNA for the CDR3: TGTGCCAGCAGTTTTTCAGGGATCACCTACGAGCAGTACTTC.

This clonotype was seen a handful of times. This chain links TRBV19 with TRBJ1-1; 9 positions match TRBD1. The CDR3 loop spans 18 amino acids. The V gene end was trimmed by 5 bases and the J gene end by 0 bases; junction bases not matched to a gene: 13. The germline gives CDR1 LNHDA, CDR2 SQIVND (reference sequence). CDR3 residues: CASSYQTGGVKLNTEAFF. For the CDR3, the DNA is TGTGCCAGTAGTTACCAGACAGGGGGTGTAAAACTGAACACTGAAGCTTTCTTT.

The J gene is TRBJ2-7, the V gene TRBV5-1; no clear D gene. This CDR3 contains 14 residues. The V end was cut by 0 bases, the J end by 3 bases, with 10 bases between. Germline V gene data show CDR1 as SGHRS and CDR2 as YFSETQ. CDR3 nucleotides: TGCGCCAGCAGCTTGGTGGTGGGGAACTACGAGCAGTACTTC. Its protein is CASSLVVGNYEQYF.

The rearrangement joins TRBV18 to TRBJ1-1; 10 bases agree with TRBD1. This CDR3 contains 15 residues. Trimming removed 3 bases from V and 7 bases from J; junction bases left unmatched: 8. CDR1 KGHSH and CDR2 LQKENI come from the germline V gene. CDR3 protein: CASSPAGTGVFEAFF. CDR3 DNA: TGTGCCAGCTCACCTGCCGGGACAGGGGTGTTTGAAGCTTTCTTT.

This clonotype was recorded many times. The V gene is TRBV20-1, the J gene TRBJ2-1, with 9 nucleotides matching TRBD1. The CDR3 has 18 residues. The junction had 17 bases not matched to a gene; V was cut back by 3 bases and J by 5 bases. Germline V gene sequence: CDR1 DFQATT, CDR2 SNEGSKA (reference sequence). The CDR3 DNA reads TGCAGTGCTAGGGTCATTTCAGACAGGGGGAGGGCCGACAATGAGCAGTTCTTC. Translated: CSARVISDRGRADNEQFF.

In this sample, this clonotype turned up many times. The V and J genes are TRBV7-2 and TRBJ2-1; TRBD2 agrees at 9 bases. After removal of 3 bases from V and 9 bases from J, the junction contained 6 bases not matched to a gene. This CDR3 is 14 amino acids long. Germline CDR1 reads SGHTA; CDR2 reads FQGNSA. The CDR3 DNA reads TGTGCCAGCAGCTTGTCTAGCGGGACCAGTGAGCAGTTCTTC. Translated: CASSLSSGTSEQFF.

The chain carries TRBV7-9 and TRBJ1-1; D perhaps matches TRBD1 (5 bases). CDR1 SEHNR and CDR2 FQNEAQ come from the germline V gene (reference sequence). The CDR3 spans 15 residues. Trimming took off 8 bases at V and 3 bases at J, with 19 bases between the two ends. The CDR3 region has the DNA TGTGCCAGCCCCCCTGGTCAGGGAGGAGACACTGAAGCTTTCTTT. This codes for CASPPGQGGDTEAFF.

The V and J genes are TRBV7-6 and TRBJ2-7; 10 nucleotides agree with TRBD1. With V trimmed by 1 base and J by 6 bases, 0 bases remained unmatched. CDR3 length equals 13 residues. Per the germline V gene, CDR1 is SGHVS and CDR2 is FNYEAQ. The CDR3 sequence: CASSLGTGGEQYF. The CDR3 DNA is TGTGCCAGCAGCTTAGGGACAGGGGGCGAGCAGTACTTC.

This clonotype occurred many times. This chain uses TRBV7-2 with TRBJ1-1, with 7 bases fitting TRBD1. Unmatched junction bases numbered 12, after V lost 5 bases and J lost 6 bases. The CDR3 covers 15 residues. CDR1 and CDR2 from the germline V gene are SGHTA and FQGNSA. CDR3 residues: CASSPGGGGFAEAFF. CDR3 bases: TGTGCCAGCAGCCCAGGGGGGGGCGGATTCGCTGAAGCTTTCTTT. Complete variable domain (other parts from reference TRBV7-2 and TRBJ1-1): GAGVSQSPSNKVTEKGKDVELRCDPISGHTALYWYRQSLGQGLEFLIYFQGNSAPDKSGLPSDRFSAERTGGSVSTLTIQRTQQEDSAVYLCASSPGGGGFAEAFFGQGTRLTVV.

Many counts were recorded for this clonotype. This chain links TRBV3-1 with TRBJ2-1; D may be TRBD2 (5 bases). The V end was cut by 2 bases, the J end by 9 bases, with 20 bases between. Looked up from germline, CDR1 is LGHDT and CDR2 is YNNKEL (reference sequence). This CDR3 is 16 amino acids long. The CDR3 DNA is TGTGCCAGCAGCCAACTAGGAGGTCCTGCTTCTACTGAGCAGTTCTTC. Amino acid sequence: CASSQLGGPASTEQFF.

A word on this clonotype: A much larger clone lies one base from this, so it may be a read error. The chain recombines TRBV15 with TRBJ1-4; TRBD1 is a possible D gene (6 bases). V was trimmed by 6 bases and J by 1 base, leaving 12 bases between them. Germline V gene sequence: CDR1 LNHNV, CDR2 YYDKDF (reference sequence). This CDR3 has 15 amino acids. CDR3 amino acids: CATSKQQGTNEKLFF. The CDR3 coding sequence is TGTGCCACCAGTAAACAACAGGGAACTAATGAAAAACTGTTTTTT. Combining the CDR3 with reference TRBV15 and TRBJ1-4 gives the whole variable domain DAMVIQNPRYQVTQFGKPVTLSCSQTLNHNVMYWYQQKSSQAPKLLFHYYDKDFNNEADTPDNFQSRRPNTSFCFLDIRSPGLGDTAMYLCATSKQQGTNEKLFFGSGTQLSVL.

V and J are TRBV14 and TRBJ1-2; D unresolved. The germline V and J ends were trimmed by 0 bases and 6 bases, with 20 bases remaining between them. Germline loops: CDR1 SGHDN, CDR2 FVKESK. The CDR3 runs to 17 residues. Here the CDR3 DNA reads TGTGCCAGCAGCCAAGATCTAGGTCCCGGACCGATCCATGGCTACACCTTC. Protein: CASSQDLGPGPIHGYTF.

The chain employs TRBV10-3 and TRBJ1-2; D is unclear. V was clipped by 6 bases and J by 0 bases, with 8 bases between them. The CDR3 loop spans 13 amino acids. The V gene's germline CDR1 is ENHRY and CDR2 SYGVKD. Written as DNA, the CDR3 is TGTGCCATCAGGGCAGCCACTAACTATGGCTACACCTTC. Protein product: CAIRAATNYGYTF.

This clonotype has ten or more counts. This rearrangement joins TRBV12-3 or TRBV12-4 to TRBJ2-7; perhaps TRBD1 as D (5 bases). The CDR3 spans 12 residues. The V and J ends lost 6 bases and 0 bases respectively, with 6 bases between them. This CDR3 reads CASSDSSYEQYF. The CDR3 nucleotides are TGTGCCAGCAGCGACAGCTCCTACGAGCAGTACTTC.

This clonotype was observed many times. The V gene is TRBV2, the J gene TRBJ2-2, with TRBD2 identical over 11 bases. The V and J ends lost 6 bases and 4 bases, in that order; junction bases with no gene match: 7. Germline assignment: CDR1 SNHLY and CDR2 FYNNEI. The CDR3 contains 16 residues. CDR3: CASRKLAGELTGELFF. The CDR3 coding sequence is TGTGCCAGCAGGAAACTAGCGGGAGAACTCACCGGGGAGCTGTTTTTT.

This clonotype was seen ten or more times. The chain is built from TRBV6-6 and TRBJ1-1, with D unclear. Germline V gene data show CDR1 as MNHNY and CDR2 as SVGAGI (reference sequence). The CDR3 totals 10 residues. V was shortened by 0 bases and J by 11 bases, with 4 bases between the two germline ends. The DNA for the CDR3 is TGTGCCAGCAGTTACTCGTTTGCTTTCTTT. Encoded protein: CASSYSFAFF.

This clonotype is categorized as medium-sized. V and J are TRBV7-2 and TRBJ2-3; no clear D. Germline CDR1 and CDR2: SGHTA and FQGNSA. CDR3 size: 14 residues. V was cut by 3 bases and J by 4 bases, with 11 bases left in between. CDR3 loop: CASSFRFLADTQYF. CDR3 in DNA: TGTGCCAGCAGCTTTCGATTCCTCGCAGATACGCAGTATTTT. Complete variable domain (other parts from reference TRBV7-2 and TRBJ2-3): GAGVSQSPSNKVTEKGKDVELRCDPISGHTALYWYRQSLGQGLEFLIYFQGNSAPDKSGLPSDRFSAERTGGSVSTLTIQRTQQEDSAVYLCASSFRFLADTQYFGPGTRLTVL.

Ten or more counts support this clonotype. The chain recombines TRBV18 with TRBJ2-7; D gene uncertain. V lost 6 bases to trimming and J lost 5 bases, with 8 bases between them. Germline V lookup: CDR1 KGHSH, CDR2 LQKENI. The CDR3 covers 11 residues. In DNA, the CDR3 is TGTGCCAGCTCCTCTCGGGACGAGCAGTACTTC. This codes for CASSSRDEQYF.

V usage is TRBV30 and J usage is TRBJ2-4, with D unresolved. Germline values: CDR1 GTSNPN, CDR2 SVGIG (reference sequence). V dropped 4 bases and J dropped 7 bases, with 11 bases sitting between them. This CDR3 has 12 amino acids. The CDR3: CAWTMTRNIQYF. The CDR3 DNA sequence: TGTGCCTGGACCATGACCAGGAACATTCAGTACTTC. The full variable domain, with the rest looked up from reference TRBV30 and TRBJ2-4, is SQTIHQWPATLVQPVGSPLSLECTVEGTSNPNLYWYRQAAGRGLQLLFYSVGIGQISSEVPQNLSASRPQDRQFILSSKKLLLSDSGFYLCAWTMTRNIQYFGAGTRLSVL.

This clonotype was counted many times. The chain links TRBV5-6 to TRBJ2-1, with TRBD2 matching 8 bases. J was trimmed by 4 bases and V by 4 bases; bases with no gene match: 13. CDR1 is SGHDT and CDR2 is YYEEEE in the germline V gene. The CDR3 sequence is 17 residues long. The CDR3 spells CASSPLGEREIYNEQFF. The CDR3 DNA follows: TGTGCCAGCAGCCCCCTAGGGGAGCGGGAGATATACAATGAGCAGTTCTTC.

This rearrangement joins TRBV5-4 to TRBJ2-1, with 11 bases fitting TRBD2. J gave up 4 bases and V 4 bases, and 4 bases lay outside the gene matches. The CDR3 loop spans 15 amino acids. CDR1 is SGHNT and CDR2 is YYREEE in the germline V gene (reference sequence). Here the CDR3 DNA reads TGTGCCAGCAGCATGCTAGCGGGAGGTTACAATGAGCAGTTCTTC. It encodes CASSMLAGGYNEQFF.